This T cell receptor beta chain is drawn from a study of T cells in Graves' hyperthyroidism and ophthalmopathy. Findings and caveats of the study: Before onset, ophthalmopathy was predicted by the model a median around 6 months earlier. Blood held most thyroid clonotypes expanded above 0.001 frequency.

The hyperthyroidism patients had all been newly diagnosed, and their disease duration was under 2 months. Their ages ranged from 18 to 65 years. Diagnoses used clinical symptoms, serum thyroxine and TRAb, thyroid ultrasound and orbital computed tomography. The V end lost 1 base, the J end lost 4 bases, and 10 bases lay between the germline ends. CDR3 length: 15 residues. Germline V gene data show CDR1 as MNHEY and CDR2 as SMNVEV (reference sequence). It was RNA transcripts that yielded the amplified TCR beta CDR3 regions. Carried out on the TCR CDR3, a first-round RT-PCR used the HTBI primer set. TCRdb analysed the multiplex PCR reads with MiXCR anew, one entry per CDR3 protein. The table has approximately 610,000 distinct CDR3 sequences, around 17% seen once. In this sample, this clonotype turned up a few times. The antigen is unknown.

The clonotype comes from a woman aged 18-35 years with Graves' hyperthyroidism. The rearrangement links TRBV27 to TRBJ1-4, with a weak D call TRBD1 (6 bases). Sequenced input: blood. CDR3 coding DNA: TGTGCCAGCAGTTTATTCGGGGGGCGTAATGAAAAACTGTTTTTT. As protein: CASSLFGGRNEKLFF.